One sample yielded the 11 T cell receptor beta chains listed below, sequenced in a study of T cell repertoires and leukemia-associated antigens (dated by TCRdb to the late 2010s). No antigens are known for them. Libraries were prepared through 5' RACE. Data came from an Illumina MiSeq. TCRdb passed the public sequencing reads through fastp at Q25 and MiXCR, retaining productive beta sequences. Merged by CDR3 protein, the rows form single entries marked with the most common genes and DNA. The sample includes 13,000 to 15,000 distinct CDR3 sequences, with more than 30% observed a single time. About a tenth of the sample rests with the top ten. The material sequenced was CD3+ T cells sorted from blood and cultured. The receptors stem from a female donor in good health.

This clonotype showed up many times. The CDR3 is CSARDPQGFDSPLHF. The CDR3 DNA reads TGCAGTGCTAGAGATCCACAGGGGTTCGATTCACCCCTCCACTTT. The genes are TRBV20-1 and TRBJ1-6; 7 nucleotides align to TRBD1. Trimming took 0 bases from V and 8 from J; bases not matched to a gene: 7. Germline CDR1 is DFQATT and CDR2 is SNEGSKA (reference sequence). The length of the CDR3 is 15 residues.

V is TRBV10-3 and J is TRBJ2-3, with TRBD2 matching over 7 bases. This CDR3 region has 13 residues. The V and J ends lost 10 bases and 4 bases, in that order; junction bases with no gene match: 8. Germline V gene data show CDR1 as ENHRY and CDR2 as SYGVKD. CDR3 sequence: CATSLAGADTQYF. The CDR3, as DNA: TGTGCCACCTCCTTGGCGGGAGCAGATACGCAGTATTTT.

Comment on this clonotype: The missing conserved phenylalanine or tryptophan at the end of this CDR3 makes a read error likely. The V and J genes are TRBV25-1 and TRBJ2-4; 8 bases agree with TRBD2. Germline CDR1 reads MGHDK; CDR2 reads SYGVNS. This CDR3 comprises 15 residues. V shed 9 bases and J 3 bases; nucleotides not matched to a gene: 10. The CDR3 loop is CASSSAGEGKNIQYL. CDR3 nucleotides: TGTGCCAGTAGCTCAGCGGGAGAGGGCAAAAACATTCAGTACCTC.

The sample holds many counts of this clonotype. This CDR3 reads CASSLESSYEQYF. The CDR3 bases are TGTGCCAGCAGCTTGGAGAGCTCCTACGAGCAGTACTTC. The chain is built from TRBV5-6 and TRBJ2-7; D is unclear. The CDR3 contains 13 residues. Trimming shortened V by 0 bases and J by 0 bases, and 4 bases separated the two germline ends. From germline, CDR1 is SGHDT and CDR2 YYEEEE.

The gene calls are TRBV30 and TRBJ1-4; D unresolved. This CDR3 has 12 amino acids. Germline V gene data show CDR1 as GTSNPN and CDR2 as SVGIG (reference sequence). V was shortened by 7 bases and J by 4 bases, with 10 bases between the two germline ends. The CDR3 DNA reads TGTGCCTCGACGGGGATTAATGAAAAACTGTTTTTT. Translated: CASTGINEKLFF.

The chain employs TRBV12-3 or TRBV12-4 and TRBJ2-3; D may match TRBD1 or TRBD2 (5 bases each). The CDR3 is made up of 16 amino acids. V lost 5 bases to trimming and J lost 6 bases, with 21 bases between them. The CDR3 sequence: CASSRARDLPPDTQYF. CDR3 sequence (DNA): TGTGCCAGCAGTCGGGCTAGGGACCTGCCCCCGGATACGCAGTATTTT.

In its sample, this clonotype is medium-sized. The chain combines TRBV20-1 with TRBJ2-7, with 12 bases that match TRBD2. Germline loops: CDR1 DFQATT, CDR2 SNEGSKA (reference sequence). Unmatched junction bases numbered 11, after V lost 4 bases and J lost 7 bases. This CDR3 is 15 amino acids long. The CDR3 bases are TGCAGTGCTACCAGACTAGCGGGAGCCCTCGGGGAGCAGTACTTC. Translating gives CSATRLAGALGEQYF.

This clonotype ranks as medium-sized. This chain uses TRBV5-1 with TRBJ2-3; 7 nucleotides align to TRBD2. CDR3 length: 16 amino acids. V was clipped by 1 base and J by 1 base; unmatched bases: 6. Germline V lookup: CDR1 SGHRS, CDR2 YFSETQ. Written as DNA, the CDR3 is TGCGCCAGCAGCTTGAACACTGCGGGAGGCACAGATACGCAGTATTTT. This translates into CASSLNTAGGTDTQYF.

The rearrangement joins TRBV30 to TRBJ2-5, with a tentative D call TRBD1 (6 bases). Germline CDR1 is GTSNPN and CDR2 is SVGIG (reference sequence). The CDR3 contains 14 residues. Trimming removed 5 bases at V and 0 bases at J, with 13 bases between. The CDR3 spells CAWAFWTDQETQYF. DNA for the CDR3: TGTGCCTGGGCGTTTTGGACAGACCAAGAGACCCAGTACTTC.

This clonotype appeared many times. The chain has TRBV5-1 and TRBJ2-1, with 12 positions matching TRBD2. With V trimmed by 7 bases and J by 5 bases, 4 bases remained unmatched. The germline CDR1 and CDR2 sequences are SGHRS and YFSETQ. The length of the CDR3 is 14 residues. The CDR3 DNA reads as TGCGCCAGCTCCCGACTAGCGGGAGACAATGAGCAGTTCTTC. Encoded protein: CASSRLAGDNEQFF.

This clonotype was seen at least ten times. The chain uses TRBV27 and TRBJ2-3; TRBD1 matches 10 bases. With 0 bases clipped from V and 5 bases from J, the junction kept 8 bases outside the gene matches. The CDR3 runs 17 residues. Germline values: CDR1 MNHEY, CDR2 SMNVEV (reference sequence). The CDR3 reads CASSLSTDRGRRDTQYF. The CDR3 DNA reads as TGTGCCAGCAGTTTATCCACAGACAGGGGGCGAAGAGATACGCAGTATTTT.